This T cell receptor (beta chain) appears in the sequencing data of a study of cytomegalovirus exposure and HLA in healthy donors. PCR involved 60 Vbeta and 13 Jbeta primers. TCRdb's table, derived via immunoSEQ multiplex PCR, lists solely in-frame clones and lacks some. The sample has approximately 160,000 clones, around two thirds seen once. Germline V gives CDR1 GTSNPN, CDR2 SVGIG (reference sequence). This CDR3 has 14 amino acids. V shed 4 bases and J shed 8 bases, with 21 bases lying between them. The chain employs TRBV30 and TRBJ2-7; tentative D call: TRBD2 (6 bases). The sequenced material came from PBMCs. The TCR was taken from a man in his fifties or sixties in good health and CMV-seronegative. The CDR3, as DNA: TGTGCCTGGACCCCCCCCGGGACTGGCCCAAAGCAGTACTTC. Its translation is CAWTPPGTGPKQYF.